This entry features one T cell receptor (beta chain) sequence. This clone was recorded only once. The specificity of this receptor is unknown. No much larger clone exists at a distance of one base, and base qualities are not known. The record originates from a study of T cell repertoires in MIS-A myocarditis (dated by TCRdb to 2022 to 2024). The immunoSEQ bias-controlled multiplex PCR was used to amplify TCRbeta CDR3 regions, which were then sequenced at high throughput. The published analysis was carried out like this. The immunoSEQ vendor pipeline collapsed and filtered CDR3 sequences to measure the abundance and frequency of each unique TCRbeta CDR3. Using a 90% global sequence identity threshold, CD-HIT clustered dominant CDR3 amino acid sequences together with SARS-CoV-2-specific ImmuneCODE TCRbeta sequences. A clone was classed as hyperexpanded at a frequency of 0.1 to 1 and as large at a frequency of 0.01 to 0.1. The CDR3 amino acid sequences and the V and J gene assignments of the dominant clones were confirmed with MiXCR. The R stringdist package was used to compute Levenshtein distances between the patient clonotypes and the ImmuneCODE hits. TCRdb limited this immuneACCESS table to in-frame rearrangements with V and J called. A share of clones is missing; checked studies link under half to unresolved V genes, and the rest is unexplained. Clone size and the V and J calls come from that table; the DNA yielded D and trimming. The sample table contains 7,000 or so clones; only one count was recorded for approximately 81% of them. Roughly 19% of the sample is in the top ten clones.

The QIAamp DNA FFPE kit was used to extract genomic DNA from formalin-fixed paraffin-embedded autopsy tissue. Deletion took 3 bases off V and 1 base off J, with a span of 7 bases between the germline ends. Taken from cysteine to phenylalanine, the CDR3 has 14 residues. Only the CDR3 DNA is retained, 42 bases long and in frame from the first base. The germline V gene (reference sequence) yields MNHEY for CDR1 and SMNVEV for CDR2. The chain couples TRBV27 to TRBJ1-3; matching of 5 bases hints at TRBD1 as the D gene. This clonotype was obtained from a young man with fulminant myocarditis from multisystem inflammatory syndrome in adults (MIS-A) after COVID-19. Material for sequencing was right inferior lung lobe tissue obtained at autopsy. The CDR3 in this case is CASSFRQSGNTIYF. The base sequence is TGTGCCAGCAGTTTCCGACAGTCTGGAAACACCATATATTTT.